This is a list of T cell receptor beta chains from one sample in a study of blood T cells in healthy people across ages. TCRdb reanalysed the 5' RACE reads using MiXCR and keeps one entry per CDR3 protein. This table holds some 920,000 distinct CDR3 sequences, roughly 51% found once. The sequencing sample was made of blood. Every receptor here comes from a woman between 55 and 75 years old in good health. The conserved cysteine and the conserved F or W are not part of the CDR3 here.

CDR3 protein | J gene | V gene
ASSLRGQGGPADTQY | TRBJ2-3 | TRBV9
ASSQEYSSGSRWDEQF | TRBJ2-1 | TRBV4-1
ASSQVSGFSETQY | - | TRBV3-1
SAYPSRGTDTQY | TRBJ2-3 | TRBV20-1
ASLPVGPNQPQH | TRBJ1-5 | TRBV10-2
ASSPVAGDNEQF | TRBJ2-1 | TRBV5-1
ATLRTGLTYEQY | TRBJ2-7 | TRBV10-3
ASSVQREGQYEQY | - | TRBV7-9
ASSLVTLVAKTQY | TRBJ2-5 | TRBV7-2
SARAQGEYEQY | TRBJ2-7 | TRBV20-1
VSSFGDRVQETQY | TRBJ2-5 | TRBV7-9
SASGWANDKLF | TRBJ1-4 | TRBV20-1
ASSKGQGGTYEQY | TRBJ2-7 | TRBV21-1
SARRMGVEAF | TRBJ1-1 | TRBV20-1
ASSLETSGKGSDTQY | TRBJ2-3 | TRBV5-1
ASSSGLADQQF | TRBJ2-1 | TRBV6-5
ASTYTSGTGYEQY | TRBJ2-5 | TRBV7-2
TQRRYEQY | TRBJ2-7 | TRBV29-1
SASMASGLTDTQY | TRBJ2-3 | TRBV20-1
ASSQDAGSLEREVNTDTQY | TRBJ2-3 | TRBV3-1
ASSYEVPAGTDTQY | TRBJ2-3 | TRBV6-6
ASSLAGSGQGYEQY | TRBJ2-7 | TRBV5-1
ASGVDGGGTEAF | TRBJ1-1 | TRBV28
ASRAISSGNTIY | TRBJ1-3 | TRBV7-2
ASSSGLAGPLNTQY | TRBJ2-3 | TRBV7-2
ASSRSGGRNEQF | TRBJ2-1 | TRBV6-5
ASSPRTHYNEQF | TRBJ2-1 | TRBV9
ASSLWEGRTDTQY | TRBJ2-3 | TRBV4-3
ASSMREFQETQY | TRBJ2-5 | TRBV7-9
AISGTNQETQY | TRBJ2-5 | TRBV10-3
ATSARPGEIAKNIQY | TRBJ2-4 | TRBV24-1
ASSQAGLFSEQY | TRBJ2-7 | TRBV4-2
SARPDFPSDTQY | TRBJ2-3 | TRBV20-1
ASSPGLAGGSDTQY | TRBJ2-3 | TRBV27
SAEQPPYEQY | TRBJ2-7 | TRBV29-1
ASMTGVFDTDTQY | TRBJ2-3 | TRBV5-1
ASSSVGEAF | TRBJ1-1 | TRBV3-1
ASSPLASGGYNEQF | TRBJ2-1 | TRBV11-2
ASSPRDGPSGANVLT | TRBJ2-6 | TRBV18
ASSTDRGLGYT | TRBJ1-2 | TRBV18
ASSLIQVGRNEKLF | TRBJ1-4 | TRBV28
SVEFTGPRYEQY | TRBJ2-7 | TRBV29-1
ATSDPGVNTEAF | TRBJ1-1 | TRBV24-1
ASKEDSSYKEQF | TRBJ2-1 | TRBV5-1
AGTVRANYGYT | TRBJ1-2 | TRBV2
SVYKHNEQF | TRBJ2-1 | TRBV29-1